This T cell receptor (beta chain) was recorded in a study of T cell repertoires in cytomegalovirus infection. There are a few counts of this clonotype. Its antigen is still unknown. TCRdb re-analysed the reads in MiXCR, keeping a single row per CDR3 protein. This table has around 800,000 distinct CDR3 sequences, 32% appearing once. Germline-derived CDR1 and CDR2 are MNHEY and SVGAGI. CDR3 length: 16 amino acids. The V and J ends lost 8 bases and 5 bases, in that order; junction bases with no gene match: 16. V and J are TRBV6-5 and TRBJ1-2; 8 positions match TRBD1. This sample comprised cultured CD8+ T cells from PBMCs, obtained from culture after CMV antigen stimulation. This sequence was found in a human donor in good health (CMV status not recorded). Some clones in this sample may be carry-over from other donors' samples. Here the CDR3 reads CASSVVSGGNLYGYTF. As DNA, the CDR3 is TGTGCCAGCTCCGTCGTTTCAGGGGGCAATCTTTATGGCTACACCTTC.